This T cell receptor beta chain appears in the sequencing data of a study of T cells in localized non-small cell lung cancer. Study-wide findings and caveats: Greater T cell density in blood accompanied longer overall survival. The greatest T cell clonality was found in uninvolved adjacent lung (higher than in tumor). Appearances in adjacent lung were noted for a median 57 of the top 100 tumor clones.

Germline assignment: CDR1 SEHNR and CDR2 FQNEAQ (reference sequence). V shed 5 bases and J shed 0 bases, with 18 bases lying between them. CDR3 length: 17 residues. In the case of this clone: Its cognate antigen is unknown.

Using immunoSEQ multiplex PCR, the repertoire was profiled, and TCRdb retains in-frame clones only, with some absent. The sample lists more than 25,000 clones, 80% to 90% occurring once. This clonotype was sampled from a woman aged 35 to 70 with stage I lung adenocarcinoma. The chain employs TRBV7-9 and TRBJ2-3, with TRBD1 as a possible D gene (5 bases). The source was peripheral blood, collected before any cancer treatment. Written as DNA, the CDR3 is TGTGCCAGCAGCCTAGACAGACAGATTTCTAGCACAGATACGCAGTATTTT. Translating it yields CASSLDRQISSTDTQYF. The variable domain in full, with the rest retrieved from reference TRBV7-9 and TRBJ2-3, is DTGVSQNPRHKITKRGQNVTFRCDPISEHNRLYWYRQTLGQGPEFLTYFQNEAQLEKSRLLSDRFSAERPKGSFSTLEIQRTEQGDSAMYLCASSLDRQISSTDTQYFGPGTRLTVL.